This T cell receptor (beta chain) was documented in a study of T cells in Graves' hyperthyroidism and ophthalmopathy. Study-wide results and caveats: Blood also held most thyroid clonotypes expanded beyond 0.001.

Amplified TCR beta CDR3 regions came from RNA transcripts. The primer set for the first-round RT-PCR of the TCR CDR3 was HTBI. Via MiXCR, TCRdb re-called the multiplex PCR reads, giving one row per CDR3 protein. The sample lists a few hundred thousand distinct CDR3 sequences, 15% to 19% occurring once. Of note for this clonotype: Its antigen is not identified.

Absent ophthalmopathy progression within 18 months defined stable Graves' hyperthyroidism. On the basis of clinical symptoms, serum thyroxine and TRAb, thyroid ultrasound and orbital computed tomography, diagnoses were made. The length of the CDR3 is 15 residues. Germline loops: CDR1 KGHDR, CDR2 SFDVKD. J gave up 4 bases and V 5 bases, and 5 bases lay outside the gene matches. Sequenced input: blood. The TCR originated in a woman aged 18-30 years with Graves' hyperthyroidism. V usage is TRBV24-1 and J usage is TRBJ2-3; 10 bases line up with TRBD2. The CDR3 DNA sequence: TGTGCCACCAGTGGGGGACTAGCGAATGCAGATACGCAGTATTTT. This codes for CATSGGLANADTQYF.